This TCR beta chain stems from a study of T cell repertoires in cytomegalovirus infection. General study points: Carriage of CMV together with the relevant HLA was identifiable through cumulative public TCR beta family frequency.

TCRdb used MiXCR to reprocess the reads, holding one entry per CDR3 protein. The data show some 200,000 distinct CDR3 sequences, approximately 9.7% seen once. This clonotype was counted many times. The antigen is undetermined. The germline gives CDR1 MDHEN, CDR2 SYDVKM. The ends lost 4 bases at V and 5 bases at J; junction bases unmatched: 6. This CDR3 has 14 amino acids. Sequenced sample: PBMCs. The clonotype originates from a human donor in good health (CMV status not recorded). Some clones in this sample may be carry-over from other donors' samples. The chain is built from TRBV28 and TRBJ2-5, with TRBD1 matching 8 bases. The CDR3 here is CASSSHRGMETQYF. The CDR3 DNA follows: TGTGCCAGCAGTTCACACAGGGGGATGGAGACCCAGTACTTC.